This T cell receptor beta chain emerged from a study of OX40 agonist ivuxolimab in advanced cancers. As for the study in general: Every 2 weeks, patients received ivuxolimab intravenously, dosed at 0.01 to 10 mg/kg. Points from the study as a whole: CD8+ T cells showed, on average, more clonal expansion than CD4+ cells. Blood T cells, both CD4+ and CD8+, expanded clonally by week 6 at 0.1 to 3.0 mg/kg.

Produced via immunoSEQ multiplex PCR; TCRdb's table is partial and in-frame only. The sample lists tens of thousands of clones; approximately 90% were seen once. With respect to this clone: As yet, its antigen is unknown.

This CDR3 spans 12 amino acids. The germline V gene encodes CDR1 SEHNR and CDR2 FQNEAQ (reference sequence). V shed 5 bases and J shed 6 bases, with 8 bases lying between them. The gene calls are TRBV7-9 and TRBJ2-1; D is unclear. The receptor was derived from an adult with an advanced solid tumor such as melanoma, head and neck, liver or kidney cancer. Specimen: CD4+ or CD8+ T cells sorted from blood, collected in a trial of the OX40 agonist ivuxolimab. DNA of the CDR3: TGTGCCAGCAGCCCCAGCGCCAATGAGCAGTTCTTC. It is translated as CASSPSANEQFF.